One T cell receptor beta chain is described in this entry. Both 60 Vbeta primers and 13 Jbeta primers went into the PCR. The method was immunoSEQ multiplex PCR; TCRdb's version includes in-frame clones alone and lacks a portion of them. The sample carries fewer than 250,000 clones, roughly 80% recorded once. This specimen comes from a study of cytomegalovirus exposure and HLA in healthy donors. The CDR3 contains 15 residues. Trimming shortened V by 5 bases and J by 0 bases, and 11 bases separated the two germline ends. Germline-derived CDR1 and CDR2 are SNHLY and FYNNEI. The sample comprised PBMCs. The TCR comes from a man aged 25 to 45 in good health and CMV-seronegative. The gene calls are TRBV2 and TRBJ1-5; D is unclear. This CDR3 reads CASSLQLYSNQPQHF. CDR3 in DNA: TGTGCCAGCAGTTTACAGCTGTATAGCAATCAGCCCCAGCATTTT.